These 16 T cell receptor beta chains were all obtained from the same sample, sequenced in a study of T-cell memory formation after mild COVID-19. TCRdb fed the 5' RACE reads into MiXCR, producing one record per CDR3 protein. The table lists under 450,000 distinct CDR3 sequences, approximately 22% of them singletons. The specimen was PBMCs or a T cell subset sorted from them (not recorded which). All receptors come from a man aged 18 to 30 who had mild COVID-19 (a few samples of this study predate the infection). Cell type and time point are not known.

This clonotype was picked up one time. The CDR3 DNA follows: TGTGCCATCAGCCCGGGACAGGGGTCCTATGGCTACACCTTC. Its protein product is CAISPGQGSYGYTF. J is TRBJ1-2 and V is TRBV10-3; 10 bases are shared with TRBD1. The CDR3 has 14 residues. Trimming removed 6 bases from V and 4 bases from J; junction bases left unmatched: 5. CDR1 and CDR2 from the germline V gene are ENHRY and SYGVKD.

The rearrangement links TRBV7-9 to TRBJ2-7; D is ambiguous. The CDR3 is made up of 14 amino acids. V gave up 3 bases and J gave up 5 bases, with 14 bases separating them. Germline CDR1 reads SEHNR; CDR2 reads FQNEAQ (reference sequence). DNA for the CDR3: TGTGCCAGCAGCTTCGGAGCTAATATTCACGAGCAGTACTTC. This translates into CASSFGANIHEQYF.

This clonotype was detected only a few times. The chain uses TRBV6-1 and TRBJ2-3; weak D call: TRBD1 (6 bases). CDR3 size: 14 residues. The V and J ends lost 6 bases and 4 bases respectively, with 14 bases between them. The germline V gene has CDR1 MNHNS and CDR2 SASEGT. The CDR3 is CASSARGVADTQYF. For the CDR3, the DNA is TGTGCCAGCAGCGCCAGGGGTGTAGCAGATACGCAGTATTTT.

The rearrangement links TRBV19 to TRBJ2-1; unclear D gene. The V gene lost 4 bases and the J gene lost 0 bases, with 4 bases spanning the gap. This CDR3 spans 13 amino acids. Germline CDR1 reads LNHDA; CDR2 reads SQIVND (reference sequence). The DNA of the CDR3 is TGTGCCAGTAGTAGTATCTCCTACAATGAGCAGTTCTTC. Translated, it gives CASSSISYNEQFF.

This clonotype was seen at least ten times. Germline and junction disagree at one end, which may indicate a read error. The CDR3 DNA sequence: TGTGCCAGCAGTGAGCGGGGGGGCACAGATACGCAGTATTTT. Translated, it gives CASSERGGTDTQYF. The rearrangement links TRBV5-1 to TRBJ2-3; 9 positions agree with TRBD2. Per germline, CDR1 SGHRS and CDR2 YFSETQ. This CDR3 has 14 amino acids.

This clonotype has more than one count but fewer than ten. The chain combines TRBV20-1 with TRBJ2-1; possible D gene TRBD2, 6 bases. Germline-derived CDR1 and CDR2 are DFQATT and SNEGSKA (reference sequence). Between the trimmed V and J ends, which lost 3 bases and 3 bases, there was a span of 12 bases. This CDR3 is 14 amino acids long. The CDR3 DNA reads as TGCAGTGCTAGCGGGGGTCTTCTCTACAATGAGCAGTTCTTC. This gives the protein CSASGGLLYNEQFF.

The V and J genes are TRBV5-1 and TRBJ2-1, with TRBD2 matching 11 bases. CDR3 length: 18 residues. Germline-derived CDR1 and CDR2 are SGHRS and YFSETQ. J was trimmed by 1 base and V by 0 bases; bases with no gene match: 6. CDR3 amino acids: CASSLDPPSGGSYNEQFF. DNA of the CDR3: TGCGCCAGCAGCTTGGACCCGCCTAGCGGGGGGTCCTACAATGAGCAGTTCTTC.

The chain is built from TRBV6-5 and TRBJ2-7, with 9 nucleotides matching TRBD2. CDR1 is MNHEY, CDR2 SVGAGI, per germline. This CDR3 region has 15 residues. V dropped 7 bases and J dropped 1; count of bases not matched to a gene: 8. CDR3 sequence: CASKSSSGASYEQYF. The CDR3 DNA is TGTGCCAGCAAGAGCTCTAGCGGGGCATCCTACGAGCAGTACTTC.

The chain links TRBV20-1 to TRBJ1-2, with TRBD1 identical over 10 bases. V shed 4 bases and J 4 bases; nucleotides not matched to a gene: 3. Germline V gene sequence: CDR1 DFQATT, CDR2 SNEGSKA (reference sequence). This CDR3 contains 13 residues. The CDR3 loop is CSATRTGGYGYTF. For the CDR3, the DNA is TGCAGTGCTACCAGGACAGGGGGCTATGGCTACACCTTC.

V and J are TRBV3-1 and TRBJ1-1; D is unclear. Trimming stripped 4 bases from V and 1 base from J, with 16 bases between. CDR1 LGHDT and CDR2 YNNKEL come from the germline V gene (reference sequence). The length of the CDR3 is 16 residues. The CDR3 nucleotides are TGTGCCAGCAGCCCCTTCGACGGGGAGGGGAACACTGAAGCTTTCTTT. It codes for CASSPFDGEGNTEAFF.

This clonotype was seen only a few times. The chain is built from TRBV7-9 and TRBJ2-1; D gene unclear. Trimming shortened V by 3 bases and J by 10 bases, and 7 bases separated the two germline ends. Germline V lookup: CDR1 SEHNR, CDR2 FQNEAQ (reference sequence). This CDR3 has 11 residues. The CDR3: CASSLTWEQFF. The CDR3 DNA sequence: TGTGCCAGCAGCTTGACCTGGGAGCAGTTCTTC.

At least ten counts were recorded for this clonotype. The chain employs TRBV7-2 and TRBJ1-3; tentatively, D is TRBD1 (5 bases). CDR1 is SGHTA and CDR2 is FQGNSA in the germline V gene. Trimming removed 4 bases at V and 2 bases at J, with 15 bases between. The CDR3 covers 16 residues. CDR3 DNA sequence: TGTGCCAGCAGCTCCTACAGGAGGCAGGCTGGAAACACCATATATTTT. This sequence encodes CASSSYRRQAGNTIYF.

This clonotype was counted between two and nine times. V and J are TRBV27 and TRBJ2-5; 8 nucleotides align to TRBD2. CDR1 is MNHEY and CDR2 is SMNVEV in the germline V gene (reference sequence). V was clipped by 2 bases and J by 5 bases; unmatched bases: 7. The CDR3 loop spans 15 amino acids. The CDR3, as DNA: TGTGCCAGCAGTTTACGGGGGACTAGAGCGGAGACCCAGTACTTC. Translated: CASSLRGTRAETQYF.

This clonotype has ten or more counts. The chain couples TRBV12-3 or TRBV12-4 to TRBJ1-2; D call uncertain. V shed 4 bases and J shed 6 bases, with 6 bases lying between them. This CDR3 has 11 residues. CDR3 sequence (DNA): TGTGCCAGCAGTTATACTCATGGCTACACCTTC. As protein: CASSYTHGYTF.

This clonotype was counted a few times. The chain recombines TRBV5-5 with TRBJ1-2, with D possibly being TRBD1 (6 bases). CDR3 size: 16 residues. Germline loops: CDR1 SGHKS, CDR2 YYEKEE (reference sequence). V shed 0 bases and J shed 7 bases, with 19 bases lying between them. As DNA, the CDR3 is TGTGCCAGCAGCTTGGCCGGTTTCGGCAGGGGTTCTGGCTACACCTTC. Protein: CASSLAGFGRGSGYTF.

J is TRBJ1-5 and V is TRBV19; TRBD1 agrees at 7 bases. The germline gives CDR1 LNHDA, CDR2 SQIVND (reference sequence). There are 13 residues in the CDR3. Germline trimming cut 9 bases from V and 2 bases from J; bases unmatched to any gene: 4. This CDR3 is CASADRGNQPQHF. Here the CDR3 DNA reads TGTGCCAGCGCCGACAGGGGCAATCAGCCCCAGCATTTT.